The clone carrying this T cell receptor beta chain was picked up a small number of times. The antigen is unknown. The data originate from a study of shared clonotypes between healthy human individuals. Study at large: CD4 naive and memory got three plates each, CD8 naive two, CD8 memory one.

TCRdb keeps only in-frame clones here, not all; method: immunoSEQ multiplex PCR. The data hold hundreds of thousands of clones, with around four fifths observed a single time. Broader study findings: Around 5% was the fraction of naive CD4 clonotypes found shared across a few donors.

V shed 3 bases and J shed 4 bases, with 16 bases lying between them. The CDR3 sequence is 15 residues long. Germline V gene data show CDR1 as LNHDA and CDR2 as SQIVND (reference sequence). What was sequenced was memory CD4+ T cells sorted from blood. Documented subset: CD45RA-negative fraction. The V gene is TRBV19, the J gene TRBJ2-7, with D possibly called TRBD1 or TRBD2 (7 bases each). The origin of this receptor is a woman in her 30s in good health. The CDR3 nucleotides read TGTGCCAGTAGTATCCAAGGCCAGGGGGGGTACGAGCAGTACTTC. Translating it yields CASSIQGQGGYEQYF.